Below are 5 T cell receptor beta chains sequenced from a single sample in a study of radiotherapy plus CTLA-4 blockade in lung cancer. Generated by immunoSEQ multiplex PCR, the TCRdb table keeps only in-frame clones and is missing some. The table records tens of thousands of clones, over 65% of them present only once. The sample here was peripheral blood, taken from a patient treated with radiotherapy plus ipilimumab. Receptor source: a human donor with non-small cell lung cancer who had a partial response to radiotherapy plus ipilimumab.

The rearrangement uses TRBV6-1 and TRBJ1-1; D perhaps matches TRBD1 (5 bases). Trimming stripped 5 bases from V and 8 bases from J, with 15 bases between. The CDR3 spans 13 residues. Germline V gene data show CDR1 as MNHNS and CDR2 as SASEGT. The CDR3 loop is CASSPLGAVEAFF. In DNA, the CDR3 is TGTGCCAGCAGTCCTCTTGGGGCGGTCGAAGCTTTCTTT.

The chain has TRBV4-2 and TRBJ1-2; no firm D call. V lost 0 bases and J 3 bases, leaving 14 bases between the germline ends. This CDR3 contains 16 residues. Germline loops: CDR1 LGHNA, CDR2 YNFKEQ. Written as DNA, the CDR3 is TGTGCCAGCAGCCAAGAATCTGGTGAGCGGTACTATGGCTACACCTTC. This encodes CASSQESGERYYGYTF.

The J gene is TRBJ2-7, the V gene TRBV25-1; 9 nucleotides align to TRBD1. V shed 6 bases and J 8 bases; nucleotides not matched to a gene: 11. CDR1 is MGHDK, CDR2 SYGVNS, per germline. The CDR3 consists of 14 residues. CDR3 region: CASSTGTGNTKQYF. In nucleotides, the CDR3 is TGTGCCAGCAGCACCGGGACAGGGAACACGAAGCAGTACTTC.

The chain couples TRBV5-4 to TRBJ2-3, with unresolved D. Trimming cost V 2 bases and J 7 bases, with 17 bases left between them. From germline, CDR1 is SGHNT and CDR2 YYREEE (reference sequence). There are 15 residues in the CDR3. The DNA for the CDR3 is TGTGCCAGCAGCTTCACAGTGGGTACGGTGAATACGCAGTATTTT. Translation gives CASSFTVGTVNTQYF. The full variable domain, its missing parts supplied by reference TRBV5-4 and TRBJ2-3, is ETGVTQSPTHLIKTRGQQVTLRCSSQSGHNTVSWYQQALGQGPQFIFQYYREEENGRGNFPPRFSGLQFPNYSSELNVNALELDDSALYLCASSFTVGTVNTQYFGPGTRLTVL.

This chain links TRBV30 with TRBJ1-1, with D perhaps matching TRBD1 (6 bases). Germline V gives CDR1 GTSNPN, CDR2 SVGIG (reference sequence). The CDR3 covers 11 residues. V was cut by 4 bases and J by 11 bases, with 14 bases left in between. This CDR3 reads CAWIMYRVAFF. The CDR3 DNA reads TGTGCCTGGATCATGTACAGGGTGGCTTTCTTT.